Shown below are 31 T cell receptor beta chains from a single sample sequenced in a study of T cells in Graves' hyperthyroidism and ophthalmopathy. TCR beta CDR3 sequences were amplified from RNA transcripts. TCR CDR3 regions were first amplified by RT-PCR with HTBI primers. TCRdb reprocessed the multiplex PCR reads with MiXCR, giving one entry per CDR3 protein. Here the sample spans about 46,000 distinct CDR3 sequences, around 48% being singletons. What was sequenced was peripheral blood or thyroid tissue (not recorded which). All receptors come from a woman between 50 and 59 years old with Graves' hyperthyroidism.

This clonotype was recorded at least ten times. This chain links TRBV28 with TRBJ2-5; 9 positions match TRBD1. Germline V gene lookup returns CDR1 MDHEN and CDR2 SYDVKM. After removal of 5 bases from V and 5 bases from J, the junction contained 15 bases not matched to a gene. The CDR3 runs to 17 residues. The CDR3 nucleotides read TGTGCCAGCAGTCCTGGGACAGGGTGGGTTGTCTCGGAGACCCAGTACTTC. Its translation: CASSPGTGWVVSETQYF.

This clonotype was found a few times. This sequence joins TRBV29-1 and TRBJ2-7, with D perhaps matching TRBD1 (5 bases). Germline CDR1 and CDR2: SQVTM and ANQGSEA. This CDR3 is built from 17 residues. Trimming pared 7 bases from V and 0 bases from J, leaving 25 bases between. The CDR3 DNA is TGCAGCGACCTTCAGGGTAGTGGTGGAGAAAGCTCCTACGAGCAGTACTTC. It specifies CSDLQGSGGESSYEQYF.

This clonotype appeared a few times. The rearrangement links TRBV27 to TRBJ1-5, with a possible D match to TRBD1 (5 bases). From germline, CDR1 is MNHEY and CDR2 SMNVEV (reference sequence). This CDR3 region has 14 residues. V lost 6 bases to trimming and J lost 0 bases, with 9 bases between them. CDR3 amino acids: CASSLRDSNQPQHF. The CDR3 nucleotides read TGTGCCAGCAGCCTCAGGGATAGCAATCAGCCCCAGCATTTT.

The chain combines TRBV7-8 with TRBJ2-7; the D is unclear. The CDR3 totals 15 residues. V dropped 1 base and J dropped 2 bases, with 12 bases sitting between them. Germline V gives CDR1 SGHVS, CDR2 FQNEAQ. CDR3 in amino acids: CASSLGAAPTYEQYF. The CDR3 bases are TGTGCCAGCAGCTTAGGGGCGGCTCCCACCTACGAGCAGTACTTC.

The V and J genes are TRBV19 and TRBJ1-5, with TRBD1 as a possible D gene (6 bases). Germline CDR1 reads LNHDA; CDR2 reads SQIVND (reference sequence). Trimming cost V 5 bases and J 7 bases, with 12 bases left between them. This CDR3 contains 13 residues. The CDR3 sequence is CASSRDRYQPQHF. The CDR3 DNA follows: TGTGCCAGTAGTCGCGACAGGTACCAGCCCCAGCATTTT.

This clonotype was seen repeatedly, ten times or more. This rearrangement joins TRBV6-6 to TRBJ2-5, with D possibly being TRBD1 or TRBD2 (5 bases each). With 7 bases removed from V and 1 base from J, the gap between germline ends came to 10 bases. CDR3 size: 13 residues. Germline CDR1 and CDR2: MNHNY and SVGAGI (reference sequence). The CDR3 DNA reads as TGTGCCAGCACTCCGGGGCCCCAAGAGACCCAGTACTTC. Its translation is CASTPGPQETQYF.

In this sample, this clonotype turned up many times. The V gene is TRBV18, the J gene TRBJ2-7; either TRBD1 or TRBD2 may supply D (6 bases each). Germline CDR1 is KGHSH and CDR2 is LQKENI. V was shortened by 2 bases and J by 7 bases, with 12 bases between the two germline ends. The CDR3 runs 13 residues. CDR3 DNA: TGTGCCAGCTCACCAACTACAGGGAGGGAGCAGTACTTC. This translates into CASSPTTGREQYF.

This clonotype has a single count. The junction differs from germline at one of its ends, possibly a read error. The chain combines TRBV11-2 with TRBJ2-3; 8 nucleotides line up with TRBD2. Germline V gene data show CDR1 as SGHAT and CDR2 as FQNNGV. The CDR3 has 14 residues. The CDR3: CVSSLGLAGDTQYF. CDR3 nucleotides: TGTGTCAGCAGCTTAGGACTAGCAGGAGATACGCAGTATTTT.

This clonotype was seen at least ten times. The chain links TRBV11-2 to TRBJ2-7; 11 bases are a match to TRBD2. Germline values: CDR1 SGHAT, CDR2 FQNNGV. This CDR3 spans 16 amino acids. J was trimmed by 5 bases and V by 3 bases; bases with no gene match: 9. Here the CDR3 DNA reads TGTGCCAGCAGCTTTTTAACTAGCGGGAGTAGCCACGAGCAGTACTTC. Translation: CASSFLTSGSSHEQYF.

The chain employs TRBV29-1 and TRBJ2-2; D unclear. CDR1 is SQVTM, CDR2 ANQGSEA, per germline. The CDR3 runs 13 residues. The V gene lost 0 bases and the J gene lost 5 bases, with 7 bases spanning the gap. CDR3 sequence (DNA): TGCAGCGTTGAAGACGGACGGACCGGGGAGCTGTTTTTT. Its translation is CSVEDGRTGELFF.

There are many counts of this clonotype. The gene calls are TRBV20-1 and TRBJ1-2; perhaps TRBD1 as D (5 bases). The CDR3 sequence is 13 residues long. The germline V gene encodes CDR1 DFQATT and CDR2 SNEGSKA (reference sequence). Trimming removed 5 bases from V and 8 bases from J, with 18 bases in between. The CDR3 spells CSAPFQGGKGYTF. As DNA, the CDR3 is TGCAGTGCTCCCTTCCAGGGTGGAAAGGGCTACACCTTC.

This clonotype has at least ten counts. This chain uses TRBV6-1 with TRBJ2-2; D is ambiguous. CDR1 is MNHNS and CDR2 is SASEGT in the germline V gene. V shed 6 bases and J shed 0 bases, with 5 bases lying between them. This CDR3 has 13 residues. Written as DNA, the CDR3 is TGTGCCAGCAGGGTAGCGAACACCGGGGAGCTGTTTTTT. Its protein is CASRVANTGELFF.

This clonotype appeared a single time. This chain connects TRBV20-1 to TRBJ2-7; 8 bases match TRBD1. The junction had 8 bases not matched to a gene; V was cut back by 1 base and J by 3 bases. This CDR3 spans 15 amino acids. Germline V gives CDR1 DFQATT, CDR2 SNEGSKA (reference sequence). DNA of the CDR3: TGCAGTGCTAGAGCGCCGGACAGGGATGTCTACGAGCAGTACTTC. It yields the protein CSARAPDRDVYEQYF.

This chain joins TRBV10-2 and TRBJ2-7; 9 nucleotides match TRBD1. V lost 5 bases and J lost 5; bases outside the gene matches: 13. This CDR3 comprises 16 residues. Germline assignment: CDR1 WSHSY and CDR2 SAAADI. This chain's CDR3 is CASSTPGQGKRNEQYF. CDR3 bases: TGCGCCAGCAGTACACCGGGACAGGGCAAGCGGAACGAGCAGTACTTC.

Points on this clonotype: The CDR3 ends on some other residue instead of the conserved phenylalanine or tryptophan, so this is likely a read error. This sequence joins TRBV7-8 and TRBJ2-2; perhaps TRBD1 as D (6 bases). V dropped 4 bases and J dropped 1 base, with 13 bases sitting between them. This CDR3 region has 16 residues. Per germline, CDR1 SGHVS and CDR2 FQNEAQ. Written as DNA, the CDR3 is TGTGCCAGCAGCTCTATGGGACACCAGAACACCGGGGAGCTGTTTTCT. Protein: CASSSMGHQNTGELFS.

This clonotype was seen repeatedly, ten times or more. J is TRBJ2-7 and V is TRBV10-3; no firm D call. This CDR3 region has 13 residues. Germline V lookup: CDR1 ENHRY, CDR2 SYGVKD. Deletions cut 7 bases from V and 3 bases from J, with 13 bases between. This CDR3 reads CAIKRADDYEQYF. CDR3 DNA: TGTGCCATCAAACGGGCAGATGACTACGAGCAGTACTTC.

This clonotype came up many times. The chain has TRBV7-2 and TRBJ1-4; D is undetermined. V was cut by 3 bases and J by 6 bases, with 2 bases left in between. Germline V gives CDR1 SGHTA, CDR2 FQGNSA. The CDR3 contains 11 residues. The DNA of the CDR3 is TGTGCCAGCAGCTTCGATGAAAAACTGTTTTTT. This gives the protein CASSFDEKLFF.

J is TRBJ2-3 and V is TRBV9, with 14 positions matching TRBD2. Per germline, CDR1 SGDLS and CDR2 YYNGEE. The V and J ends lost 4 bases and 2 bases, in that order; junction bases with no gene match: 9. This CDR3 spans 18 amino acids. The CDR3 here is CASSQRGTSGSYTDTQYF. The CDR3 nucleotides read TGTGCCAGCAGCCAACGAGGGACTAGCGGGAGTTACACAGATACGCAGTATTTT.

A remark on this clonotype: The CDR3 does not end in the conserved phenylalanine or tryptophan, so this is likely a read error. The chain joins TRBV7-6 to TRBJ1-1, with 7 positions matching TRBD1. The CDR3 spans 13 residues. Per germline, CDR1 SGHVS and CDR2 FNYEAQ. The V and J ends lost 6 bases and 5 bases, in that order; junction bases with no gene match: 6. In nucleotides, the CDR3 is TGTGCCAGCAGTCCAGGGGGTCGGACTGAAGCTTTCTCT. This translates into CASSPGGRTEAFS.

This clonotype has a handful of counts. The chain uses TRBV12-3 or TRBV12-4 and TRBJ2-5, with D tentatively TRBD1 (6 bases). The CDR3 has 13 residues. V was cut by 3 bases and J by 5 bases, with 10 bases left in between. CDR3 protein: CASSFGGRETQYF. Written as DNA, the CDR3 is TGTGCCAGCAGTTTTGGGGGCCGGGAGACCCAGTACTTC.

This rearrangement joins TRBV27 to TRBJ1-2; 7 bases fit TRBD1. Trimming took 3 bases from V and 4 from J; bases not matched to a gene: 11. The CDR3 totals 16 residues. In germline, CDR1 is MNHEY, CDR2 SMNVEV (reference sequence). The CDR3 sequence: CASSFSGQGGIYGYTF. CDR3 DNA sequence: TGTGCCAGCAGTTTCTCCGGGCAGGGGGGGATCTATGGCTACACCTTC.

This clonotype appeared once. One junction end disagrees with the germline gene, perhaps due to a read error. This chain joins TRBV7-7 and TRBJ2-5; 10 bases are shared with TRBD2. The CDR3 has 15 residues. CDR1 SSHAT and CDR2 FNYEAQ come from the germline V gene (reference sequence). Written as DNA, the CDR3 is TGTGCTAGCAGCCCTAGCGGGAGTGAGCAAGAGACCCAGTACTTC. Its translation: CASSPSGSEQETQYF. The variable domain in full, completed from reference TRBV7-7 and TRBJ2-5, reads GAGVSQSPRYKVTKRGQDVTLRCDPISSHATLYWYQQALGQGPEFLTYFNYEAQPDKSGLPSDRFSAERPEGSISTLTIQRTEQRDSAMYRCASSPSGSEQETQYFGPGTRLLVL.

There are a few counts of this clonotype. The chain employs TRBV9 and TRBJ2-7, with D perhaps given as TRBD1 or TRBD2 (8 bases each). This CDR3 comprises 17 residues. The V end lost 3 bases, the J end lost 6 bases, and 25 bases lay between the germline ends. In germline, CDR1 is SGDLS, CDR2 YYNGEE. In nucleotides, the CDR3 is TGTGCCAGCAGCGCGACCGGCAGGGGGCCGGGGGGGGGCGAGCAGTACTTC. Translation: CASSATGRGPGGGEQYF.

Ten or more counts support this clonotype. This rearrangement joins TRBV28 to TRBJ2-7, with D perhaps TRBD1 or TRBD2 (5 bases each). This CDR3 spans 15 amino acids. Germline V lookup: CDR1 MDHEN, CDR2 SYDVKM. Trimming cost V 7 bases and J 4 bases, with 20 bases left between them. The DNA of the CDR3 is TGTGCCAGCACCCCTACTCCTCTCGGGGCGTACGAGCAGTACTTC. Translation: CASTPTPLGAYEQYF.

This clonotype has at least ten counts. This sequence may be a read error, since a much larger clone differs from it by one base. This chain links TRBV10-3 with TRBJ2-7, with 7 bases fitting TRBD2. The CDR3 covers 14 residues. V shed 6 bases, J shed 0 bases, and the junction held 5 bases outside the gene matches. The V gene's germline CDR1 is ENHRY and CDR2 SYGVKD. The CDR3 protein is CAIRASGDSYEQYF. The CDR3 DNA is TGTGCCATCAGGGCTAGCGGAGACTCCTACGAGCAGTACTTC.

This chain links TRBV7-2 with TRBJ2-5; D remains ambiguous. Germline loops: CDR1 SGHTA, CDR2 FQGNSA. The length of the CDR3 is 15 residues. V lost 4 bases, J lost 7 bases, and 19 bases lay in between. The CDR3 loop reads CASSYIATAGATQYF. The CDR3 DNA sequence: TGTGCCAGCAGCTACATTGCAACGGCAGGAGCGACCCAGTACTTC.

This clonotype was found once. The chain recombines TRBV10-3 with TRBJ2-7; TRBD2 matches 13 bases. The germline V gene encodes CDR1 ENHRY and CDR2 SYGVKD. The J segment lost 2 bases and the V segment lost 2 bases, leaving 9 bases of the junction unmatched. CDR3 length: 18 residues. CDR3 sequence: CAISEQGTSGIPPYEQYF. The CDR3 nucleotides are TGTGCCATCAGTGAGCAAGGGACTAGCGGGATTCCCCCCTACGAGCAGTACTTC.

The chain links TRBV6-1 to TRBJ2-2; D might be TRBD2 (5 bases). The CDR3 has 11 amino acids. Germline CDR1 and CDR2: MNHNS and SASEGT. Deletions cut 5 bases from V and 14 bases from J, with 12 bases between. The DNA for the CDR3 is TGTGCCAGCAGTCTCCACCCGGGACTGTTTTTT. Residues: CASSLHPGLFF.

This clonotype was observed once. J is TRBJ2-5 and V is TRBV2; TRBD1 aligns across 9 bases. This CDR3 contains 15 residues. With V trimmed by 5 bases and J by 2 bases, 6 bases remained unmatched. Germline V gene lookup returns CDR1 SNHLY and CDR2 FYNNEI. The CDR3 protein is CASSRTGARQETQYF. DNA of the CDR3: TGTGCCAGCAGTAGGACAGGGGCCAGACAAGAGACCCAGTACTTC.

This clonotype was recorded many times. The genes are TRBV7-6 and TRBJ2-3; 11 bases line up with TRBD2. Germline V CDR1 and CDR2: SGHVS, FNYEAQ. Trimming took 5 bases from V and 1 from J; bases not matched to a gene: 11. The CDR3 spans 18 residues. CDR3 bases: TGTGCCAGCAGCCCCGCAGGACCGGGACTAGCGGGCACAGATACGCAGTATTTT. Its protein product is CASSPAGPGLAGTDTQYF.

This clonotype turned up a few times. Just one base apart from a much larger clone, this may be a read error. V is TRBV9 and J is TRBJ2-3, with 11 bases that match TRBD2. Germline values: CDR1 SGDLS, CDR2 YYNGEE. This CDR3 has 15 residues. CDR3 nucleotide sequence: TGTGCCAGCAGCGCGGGACTAGCGGACACAGATGCGCAGTATTTT. Protein: CASSAGLADTDAQYF.